The T cell receptor beta chain described here comes from a study of OX40 agonist ivuxolimab in advanced cancers. Regarding the study as a whole: At doses 0.1 to 3.0 mg/kg, CD4+ and CD8+ clones expanded. On average, a greater number of expanded clones characterised CD8+ T cells relative to CD4+.

The CDR3 runs 17 residues. Germline CDR1 MGHDK, CDR2 SYGVNS. The ends were cut back, 3 bases at V and 3 bases at J, with 18 bases in the middle. This table comes from immunoSEQ multiplex PCR, and its TCRdb copy is limited to in-frame clones, with some not included. The repertoire consists of roughly 75,000 clones, with approximately 86% occurring once and the leading ten covering over 5%. Comments on this clone: Its target is unknown.

The sequence was obtained from an adult with an advanced solid tumor such as melanoma, head and neck, liver or kidney cancer. The chain carries TRBV25-1 and TRBJ1-5; D might be TRBD1 (5 bases). The sample here was CD4+ or CD8+ T cells sorted from blood, taken in a trial of the OX40 agonist ivuxolimab. The CDR3 sequence: CASSDPARDGYNQPQHF. DNA of the CDR3: TGTGCCAGCAGTGACCCCGCCCGGGACGGCTACAATCAGCCCCAGCATTTT.